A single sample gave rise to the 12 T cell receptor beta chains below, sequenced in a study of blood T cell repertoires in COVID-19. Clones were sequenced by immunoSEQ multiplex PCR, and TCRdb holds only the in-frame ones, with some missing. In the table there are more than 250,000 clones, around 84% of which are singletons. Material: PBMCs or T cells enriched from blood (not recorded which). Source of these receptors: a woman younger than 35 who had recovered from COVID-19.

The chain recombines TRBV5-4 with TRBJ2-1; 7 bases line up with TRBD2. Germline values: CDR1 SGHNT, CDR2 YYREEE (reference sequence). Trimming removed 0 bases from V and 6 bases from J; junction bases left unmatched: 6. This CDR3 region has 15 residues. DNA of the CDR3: TGTGCCAGCAGCTTGGGTGCGGGAGCGGGCAATGAGCAGTTCTTC. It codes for CASSLGAGAGNEQFF. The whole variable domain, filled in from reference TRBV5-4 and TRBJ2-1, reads ETGVTQSPTHLIKTRGQQVTLRCSSQSGHNTVSWYQQALGQGPQFIFQYYREEENGRGNFPPRFSGLQFPNYSSELNVNALELDDSALYLCASSLGAGAGNEQFFGPGTRLTVL.

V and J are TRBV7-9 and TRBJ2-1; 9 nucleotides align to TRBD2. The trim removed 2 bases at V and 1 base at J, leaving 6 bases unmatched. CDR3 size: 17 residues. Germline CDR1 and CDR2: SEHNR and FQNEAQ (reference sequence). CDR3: CASSLTAGGISYNEQFF. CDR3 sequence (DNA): TGTGCCAGCAGCTTAACCGCGGGGGGGATTTCCTACAATGAGCAGTTCTTC.

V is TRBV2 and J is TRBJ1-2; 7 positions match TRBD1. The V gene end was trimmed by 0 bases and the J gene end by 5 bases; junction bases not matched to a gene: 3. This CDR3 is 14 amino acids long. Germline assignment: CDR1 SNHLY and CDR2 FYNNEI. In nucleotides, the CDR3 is TGTGCCAGCAGTGAAGCGGCGACAGGGTATGGCTACACCTTC. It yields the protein CASSEAATGYGYTF.

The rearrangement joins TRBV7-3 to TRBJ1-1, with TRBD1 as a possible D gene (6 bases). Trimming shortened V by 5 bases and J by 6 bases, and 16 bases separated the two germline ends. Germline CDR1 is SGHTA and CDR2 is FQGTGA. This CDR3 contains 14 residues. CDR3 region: CASSKGGQSAEAFF. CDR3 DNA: TGTGCCAGCAGCAAAGGGGGACAATCCGCTGAAGCTTTCTTT.

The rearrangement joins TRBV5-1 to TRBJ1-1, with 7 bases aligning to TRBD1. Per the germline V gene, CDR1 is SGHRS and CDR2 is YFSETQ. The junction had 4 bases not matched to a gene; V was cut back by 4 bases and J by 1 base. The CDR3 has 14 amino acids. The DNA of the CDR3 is TGCGCCAGCAGCAAAGGGGGCGCGAACACTGAAGCTTTCTTT. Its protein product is CASSKGGANTEAFF.

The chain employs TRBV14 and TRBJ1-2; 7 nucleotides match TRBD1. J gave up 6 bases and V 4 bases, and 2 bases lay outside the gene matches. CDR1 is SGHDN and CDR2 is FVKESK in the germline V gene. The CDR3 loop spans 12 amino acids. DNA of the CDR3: TGTGCCAGCAGCCCGACAGGGAATGGCTACACCTTC. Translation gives CASSPTGNGYTF.

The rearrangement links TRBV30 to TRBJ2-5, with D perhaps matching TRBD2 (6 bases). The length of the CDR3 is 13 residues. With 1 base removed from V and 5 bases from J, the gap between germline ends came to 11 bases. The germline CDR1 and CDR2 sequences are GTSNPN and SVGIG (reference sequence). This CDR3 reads CAWSGGSGETQYF. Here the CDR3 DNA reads TGTGCCTGGAGTGGAGGGAGCGGGGAGACCCAGTACTTC.

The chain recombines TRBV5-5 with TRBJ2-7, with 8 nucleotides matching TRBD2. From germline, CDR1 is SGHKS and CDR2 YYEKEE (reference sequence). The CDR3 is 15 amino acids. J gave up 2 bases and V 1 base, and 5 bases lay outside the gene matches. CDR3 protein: CASSLYREGPYEQYF. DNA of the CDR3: TGTGCCAGCAGCTTGTATCGGGAGGGCCCCTACGAGCAGTACTTC.

The CDR3 protein is CATSRPERADSTDTQYF. The CDR3 coding sequence is TGTGCCACCAGCCGACCGGAGCGGGCGGATAGCACAGATACGCAGTATTTT. The J gene is TRBJ2-3, the V gene TRBV15; the D gene is possibly TRBD2 (6 bases). Germline V lookup: CDR1 LNHNV, CDR2 YYDKDF (reference sequence). The CDR3 has 17 amino acids. V was clipped by 5 bases and J by 0 bases, with 18 bases between them. Full variable domain (remainder filled in from reference TRBV15 and TRBJ2-3): DAMVIQNPRYQVTQFGKPVTLSCSQTLNHNVMYWYQQKSSQAPKLLFHYYDKDFNNEADTPDNFQSRRPNTSFCFLDIRSPGLGDTAMYLCATSRPERADSTDTQYFGPGTRLTVL.

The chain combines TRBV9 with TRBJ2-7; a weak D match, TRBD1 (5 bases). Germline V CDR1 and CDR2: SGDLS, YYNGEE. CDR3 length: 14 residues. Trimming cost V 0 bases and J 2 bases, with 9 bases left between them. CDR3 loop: CASSVGTTPYEQYF. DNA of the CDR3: TGTGCCAGCAGCGTAGGGACAACTCCCTACGAGCAGTACTTC.

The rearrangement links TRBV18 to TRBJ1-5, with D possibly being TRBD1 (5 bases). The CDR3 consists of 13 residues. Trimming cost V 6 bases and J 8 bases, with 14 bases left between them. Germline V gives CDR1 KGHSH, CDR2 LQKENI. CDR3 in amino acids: CASSPQDTEPQHF. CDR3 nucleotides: TGTGCCAGCTCCCCCCAGGACACGGAGCCCCAGCATTTT.

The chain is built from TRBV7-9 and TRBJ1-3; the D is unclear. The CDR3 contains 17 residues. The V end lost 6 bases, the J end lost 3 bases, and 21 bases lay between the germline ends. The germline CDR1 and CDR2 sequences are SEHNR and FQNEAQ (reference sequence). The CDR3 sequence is CASRNKDGKNGGNTIYF. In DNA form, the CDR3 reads TGTGCCAGCAGGAATAAAGACGGGAAGAACGGTGGAAACACCATATATTTT.